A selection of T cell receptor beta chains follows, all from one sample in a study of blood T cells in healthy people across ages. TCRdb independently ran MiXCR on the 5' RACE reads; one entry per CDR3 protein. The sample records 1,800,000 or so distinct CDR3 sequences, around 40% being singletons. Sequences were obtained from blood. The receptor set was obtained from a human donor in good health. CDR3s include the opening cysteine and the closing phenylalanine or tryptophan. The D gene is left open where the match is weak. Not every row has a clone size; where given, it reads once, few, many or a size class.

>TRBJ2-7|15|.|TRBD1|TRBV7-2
CAGSLVGTASYEQYF
TGTGCCGGCAGCTTAGTCGGGACAGCATCCTACGAGCAGTACTTC
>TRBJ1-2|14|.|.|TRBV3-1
CASSPGALNYGYTF
TGTGCCAGCAGTCCCGGGGCCTTAAACTATGGCTACACCTTC
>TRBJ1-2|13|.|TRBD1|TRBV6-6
CASTDRVIYGYTF
TGTGCCAGCACCGACAGGGTCATCTATGGCTACACCTTC
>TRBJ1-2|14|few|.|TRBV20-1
CSAMLGVYNYGYTF
TGCAGTGCTATGCTGGGGGTCTATAACTATGGCTACACCTTC
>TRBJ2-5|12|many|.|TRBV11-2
CASNDRFETQYF
TGTGCCAGCAACGACCGTTTTGAGACCCAGTACTTC
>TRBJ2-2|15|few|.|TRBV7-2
CASSFSGVGTGELFF
TGTGCCAGCAGCTTCTCAGGGGTGGGGACCGGGGAGCTGTTTTTT
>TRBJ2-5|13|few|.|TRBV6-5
CASSNSVSETQYF
TGCGCCAGCAGTAATAGTGTGTCGGAGACCCAGTACTTC
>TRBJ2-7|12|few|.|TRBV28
CASSLSRATQYF
TGTGCCAGCAGTTTAAGTCGGGCAACCCAGTACTTC
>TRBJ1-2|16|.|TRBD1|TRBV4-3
CASSQEIRDRAYGYTF
TGCGCCAGCAGCCAAGAGATCCGGGACAGGGCTTATGGCTACACCTTC
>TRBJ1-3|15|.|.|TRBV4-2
CASSPPGRSGNTIYF
TGTGCCAGCAGCCCCCCGGGGAGAAGCGGAAACACCATATATTTT
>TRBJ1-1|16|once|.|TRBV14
CASSQESYRLDTEAFF
TGTGCCAGCAGCCAAGAGTCGTACAGGCTAGACACTGAAGCTTTCTTT
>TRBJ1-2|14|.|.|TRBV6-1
CASSEGGDNYGYTF
TGTGCCAGCAGTGAAGGGGGGGACAACTATGGCTACACCTTC
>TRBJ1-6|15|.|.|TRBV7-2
CASSLGHSYNSPLHF
TGTGCCAGCAGCTTAGGTCACTCCTATAATTCACCCCTCCACTTT
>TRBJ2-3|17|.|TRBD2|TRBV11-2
CASSQRLAGGRADTQYF
TGTGCCAGCAGCCAGAGACTAGCGGGGGGGAGAGCAGATACGCAGTATTTT
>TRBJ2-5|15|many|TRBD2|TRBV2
CASSTGLARWETQYF
TGTGCCAGCAGTACGGGACTAGCGCGTTGGGAGACCCAGTACTTC
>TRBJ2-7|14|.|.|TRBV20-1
CSATTGTALNEQYF
TGCAGTGCTACTACCGGGACGGCCCTCAACGAGCAGTACTTC
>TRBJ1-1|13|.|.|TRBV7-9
CASSVEGTTIAFF
TGTGCCAGCAGCGTAGAGGGGACCACTATTGCTTTCTTT
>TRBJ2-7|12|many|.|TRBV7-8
CASSLGTLEQYF
TGTGCCAGCAGCTTAGGGACTCTCGAGCAGTACTTC
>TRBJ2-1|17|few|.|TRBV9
CASSVVGIPSSYNEQFF
TGTGCCAGCAGCGTAGTGGGCATACCGAGCTCCTACAATGAGCAGTTCTTC
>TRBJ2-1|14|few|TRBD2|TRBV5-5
CASSLVQRGLEQFF
TGTGCCAGCAGCTTGGTACAGCGGGGGCTTGAGCAGTTCTTC
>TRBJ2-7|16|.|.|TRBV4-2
CASSQEVSGQECEQYF
TGTGCCAGCAGCCAAGAAGTTTCGGGGCAAGAATGCGAGCAGTACTTC
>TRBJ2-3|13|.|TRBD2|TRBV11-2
CASSLWVTGGGYF
TGTGCCAGCAGCTTATGGGTAACCGGGGGGGGGTATTTT
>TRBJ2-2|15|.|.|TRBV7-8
CASSPALRGTGELFF
TGTGCCAGCAGCCCGGCCCTAAGGGGCACCGGGGAGCTGTTTTTT
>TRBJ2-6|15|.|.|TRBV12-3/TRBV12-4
CASSFRGIGANVLTF
TGCGCCAGCAGTTTTCGAGGAATTGGGGCCAACGTCCTGACTTTC
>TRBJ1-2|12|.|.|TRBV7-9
CASSQKSRGYTF
TGTGCCAGCAGCCAAAAGTCAAGGGGCTACACCTTC
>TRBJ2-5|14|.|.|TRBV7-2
CASSQAQGGETQYF
TGTGCCAGCAGCCAGGCACAGGGTGGGGAGACCCAGTACTTC
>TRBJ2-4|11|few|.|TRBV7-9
CASSVRNIQYF
TGTGCCAGCAGCGTCCGAAACATTCAGTACTTC
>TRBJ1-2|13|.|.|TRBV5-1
CASSGKGVNGYTF
TGCGCCAGCAGCGGAAAGGGGGTGAATGGCTACACCTTC
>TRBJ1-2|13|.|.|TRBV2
CASSAEQSGGYTF
TGTGCCAGCAGTGCAGAACAAAGCGGTGGCTACACCTTC
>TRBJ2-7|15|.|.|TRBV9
CASSPLVGSKAVQYF
TGTGCCAGCAGCCCCCTTGTGGGCAGTAAAGCAGTGCAGTACTTC
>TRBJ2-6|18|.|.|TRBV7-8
CASSLVRTYFSGANVRTF
TGTGCCAGCAGCTTAGTTAGGACTTACTTCTCTGGGGCCAACGTCCGGACTTTC
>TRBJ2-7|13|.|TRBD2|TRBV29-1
CSGRGGDSYEQYF
TGCAGCGGGCGGGGGGGTGATTCCTACGAGCAGTACTTC
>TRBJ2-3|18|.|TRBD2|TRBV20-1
CSARQLAGGQTSTDTQYF
TGCAGTGCTAGGCAACTAGCGGGGGGGCAGACTAGCACAGATACGCAGTATTTT
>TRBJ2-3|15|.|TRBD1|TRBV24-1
CATSVVRDSTDTQYF
TGTGCCACCAGTGTCGTCCGGGACAGTACAGATACGCAGTATTTT
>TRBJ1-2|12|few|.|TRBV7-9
CASSLEDGGYTF
TGTGCCAGCAGCTTAGAAGATGGGGGCTACACCTTC
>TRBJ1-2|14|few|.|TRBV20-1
CSARDAPRVKGYTF
TGCAGTGCTAGAGATGCCCCCAGGGTGAAAGGCTACACCTTC
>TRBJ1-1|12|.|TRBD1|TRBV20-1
CSAKGQAPGAFF
TGCAGTGCAAAGGGACAGGCCCCGGGAGCTTTCTTT
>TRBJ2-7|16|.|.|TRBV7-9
CASSSPGQDIRYEQYF
TGTGCCAGCAGCTCCCCGGGACAAGATATTCGGTACGAGCAGTACTTC
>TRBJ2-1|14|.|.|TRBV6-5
CASSSYEYYNEQFF
TGTGCCAGCAGTAGTTATGAATACTACAATGAGCAGTTCTTC
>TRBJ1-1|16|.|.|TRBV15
CATSRGREIPNTEAFF
TGTGCCACCAGCAGAGGCAGGGAGATTCCGAACACTGAGGCTTTCTTT